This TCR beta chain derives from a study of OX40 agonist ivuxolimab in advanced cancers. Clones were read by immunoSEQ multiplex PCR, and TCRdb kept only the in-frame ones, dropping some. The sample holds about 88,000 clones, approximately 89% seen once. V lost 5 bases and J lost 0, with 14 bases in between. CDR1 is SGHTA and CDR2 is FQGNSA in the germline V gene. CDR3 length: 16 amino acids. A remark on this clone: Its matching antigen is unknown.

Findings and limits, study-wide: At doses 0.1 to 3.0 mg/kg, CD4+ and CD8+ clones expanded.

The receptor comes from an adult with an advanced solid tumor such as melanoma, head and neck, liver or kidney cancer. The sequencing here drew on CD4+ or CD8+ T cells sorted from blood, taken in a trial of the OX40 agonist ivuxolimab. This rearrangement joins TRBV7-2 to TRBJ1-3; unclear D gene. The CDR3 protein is CASSQVAGPSGNTIYF. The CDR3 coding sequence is TGTGCCAGCAGCCAGGTCGCAGGCCCCTCTGGAAACACCATATATTTT.